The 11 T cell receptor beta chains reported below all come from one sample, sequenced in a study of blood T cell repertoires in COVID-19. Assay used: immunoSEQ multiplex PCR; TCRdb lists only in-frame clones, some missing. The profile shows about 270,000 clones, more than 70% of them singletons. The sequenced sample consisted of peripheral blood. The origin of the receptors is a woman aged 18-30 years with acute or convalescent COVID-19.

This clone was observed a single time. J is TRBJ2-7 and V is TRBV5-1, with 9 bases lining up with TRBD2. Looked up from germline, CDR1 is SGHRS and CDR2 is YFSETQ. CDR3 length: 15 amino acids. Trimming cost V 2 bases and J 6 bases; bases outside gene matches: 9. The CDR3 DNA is TGCGCCAGCAGCTTATTAGCGGGAGTTTTAATCGAGCAGTACTTC. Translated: CASSLLAGVLIEQYF.

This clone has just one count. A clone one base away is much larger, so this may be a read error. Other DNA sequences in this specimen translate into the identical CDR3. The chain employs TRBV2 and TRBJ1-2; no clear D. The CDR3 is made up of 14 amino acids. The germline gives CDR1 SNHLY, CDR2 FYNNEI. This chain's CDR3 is CASSDREKSYGYTF. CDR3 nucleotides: TGTGCCAGTAGTGATAGGGAGAAGAGCTATGGCTACACCTTC.

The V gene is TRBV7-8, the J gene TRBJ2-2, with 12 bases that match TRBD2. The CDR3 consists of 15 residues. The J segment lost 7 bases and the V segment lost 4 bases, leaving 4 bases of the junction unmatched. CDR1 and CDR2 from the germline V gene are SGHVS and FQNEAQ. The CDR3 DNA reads TGTGCCAGCAGCTCCCTAGCGGGAGGGTTCGGGGAGCTGTTTTTT. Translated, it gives CASSSLAGGFGELFF.

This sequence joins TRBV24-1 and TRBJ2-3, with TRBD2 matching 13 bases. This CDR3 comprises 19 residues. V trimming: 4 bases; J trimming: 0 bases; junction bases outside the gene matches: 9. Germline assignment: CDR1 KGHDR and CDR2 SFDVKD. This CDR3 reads CATSDPGTSGALSTDTQYF. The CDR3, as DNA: TGTGCCACCAGTGACCCCGGGACTAGCGGGGCACTTAGCACAGATACGCAGTATTTT.

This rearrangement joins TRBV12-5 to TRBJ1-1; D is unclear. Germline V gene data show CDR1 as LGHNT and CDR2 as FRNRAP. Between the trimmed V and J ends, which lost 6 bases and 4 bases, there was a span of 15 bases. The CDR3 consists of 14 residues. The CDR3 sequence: CASGKNGFSTEAFF. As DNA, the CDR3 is TGTGCTAGTGGCAAAAACGGGTTTAGCACTGAAGCTTTCTTT.

The CDR3 DNA follows: TGTGCCAGCTCCCCCCCGGGGGAAAGGTACGAGCAGTACTTC. This encodes CASSPPGERYEQYF. The rearrangement joins TRBV18 to TRBJ2-7; weak D call: TRBD2 (6 bases). The germline V gene has CDR1 KGHSH and CDR2 LQKENI. With 6 bases removed from V and 4 bases from J, the gap between germline ends came to 16 bases. The CDR3 is made up of 14 amino acids.

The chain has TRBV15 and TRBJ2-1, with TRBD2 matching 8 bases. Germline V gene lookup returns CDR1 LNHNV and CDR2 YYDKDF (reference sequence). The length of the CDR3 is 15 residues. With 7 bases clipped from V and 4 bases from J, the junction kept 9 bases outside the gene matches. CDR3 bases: TGTGCCACCAAGATTAGCGGGGAATCTTACAATGAGCAGTTCTTC. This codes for CATKISGESYNEQFF.

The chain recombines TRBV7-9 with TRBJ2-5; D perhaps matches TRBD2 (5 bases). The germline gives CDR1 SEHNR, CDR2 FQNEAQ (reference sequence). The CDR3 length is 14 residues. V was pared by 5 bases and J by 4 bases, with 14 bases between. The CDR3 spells CASSRGGRGETQYF. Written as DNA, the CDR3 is TGTGCCAGCAGCCGCGGAGGTCGGGGAGAGACCCAGTACTTC.

The CDR3, as DNA: TGTGCCAGCAGCCCGGAACTAGCGGGAGGTTCCGAGCAGTACTTC. Amino acid sequence: CASSPELAGGSEQYF. The V call is TRBV7-2, the J call TRBJ2-7; 12 nucleotides agree with TRBD2. Germline CDR1 SGHTA, CDR2 FQGNSA. The CDR3 runs to 15 residues. V trimming: 5 bases; J trimming: 6 bases; junction bases outside the gene matches: 8.

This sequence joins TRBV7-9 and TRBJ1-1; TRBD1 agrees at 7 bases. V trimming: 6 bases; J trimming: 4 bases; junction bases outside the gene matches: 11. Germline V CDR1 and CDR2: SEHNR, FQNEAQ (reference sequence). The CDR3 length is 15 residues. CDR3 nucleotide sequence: TGTGCCAGCAGACCCAAAGACAGGGTGAGCACTGAAGCTTTCTTT. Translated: CASRPKDRVSTEAFF.

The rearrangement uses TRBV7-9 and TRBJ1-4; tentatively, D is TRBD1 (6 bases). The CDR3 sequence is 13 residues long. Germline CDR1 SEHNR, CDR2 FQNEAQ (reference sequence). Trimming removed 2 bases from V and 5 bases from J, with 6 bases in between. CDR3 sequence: CASSLQGNEKLFF. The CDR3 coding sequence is TGTGCCAGCAGCTTACAGGGGAATGAAAAACTGTTTTTT.